The clone carrying this TCR beta chain was recorded once. Ages ranged from 18 to 89 years, with residence in some 25 US areas. Cohort placement rested on clinical history that participants reported themselves. This entry belongs to a study of blood T cell repertoires in COVID-19. Overall study: Sites in the United States, Italy and Spain provided acute and convalescent COVID-19 samples.

The CDR3 is 15 amino acids. Germline values: CDR1 MNHEY, CDR2 SVGAGI. The J segment lost 3 bases and the V segment lost 2 bases, leaving 3 bases of the junction unmatched. Original processing methods: Estimated nucleated cell counts came from reference gene primer amplification. TCRdb keeps only in-frame clones here, not all; method: immunoSEQ multiplex PCR. The V and J calls and clone size are taken from that table; D and trimming were inferred from the DNA. The sample yields approximately 260,000 clones, about 80% seen once. The receptor was isolated from a man aged 25 to 45 with acute COVID-19. What was sequenced was PBMCs or T cells enriched from blood (not recorded which). V gene TRBV6-5 combines with J gene TRBJ1-3, with 8 bases fitting TRBD1. CDR3 residues: CASSYRTGLGNTIYF. In DNA, the CDR3 is TGTGCCAGCAGTTACAGGACAGGGCTTGGAAACACCATATATTTT.